Given below is one T cell receptor (beta chain) in context. Only in-frame clones appear in the TCRdb table, and some are missing; sequencing was by immunoSEQ multiplex PCR. The sample holds about 280,000 clones, roughly 90% seen once. The CDR3 has 13 residues. In germline, CDR1 is MNHEY, CDR2 SMNVEV (reference sequence). Trimming removed 7 bases from V and 2 bases from J, with 12 bases in between. This study enrolled people aged roughly 18 to 89 from about 24 US geographic areas. Grouping used clinical history reported by participants in a survey and questionnaire. These data originate in a study of blood T cell repertoires in COVID-19.

This TCR was sampled from a woman between 25 and 40 years old who had recovered from COVID-19. V and J are TRBV27 and TRBJ2-7; perhaps TRBD1 as D (6 bases). The material sequenced was PBMCs or T cells enriched from blood (not recorded which). CDR3 protein: CASTQGPPYEQYF. The CDR3 DNA reads as TGTGCCAGCACCCAGGGGCCACCCTACGAGCAGTACTTC.